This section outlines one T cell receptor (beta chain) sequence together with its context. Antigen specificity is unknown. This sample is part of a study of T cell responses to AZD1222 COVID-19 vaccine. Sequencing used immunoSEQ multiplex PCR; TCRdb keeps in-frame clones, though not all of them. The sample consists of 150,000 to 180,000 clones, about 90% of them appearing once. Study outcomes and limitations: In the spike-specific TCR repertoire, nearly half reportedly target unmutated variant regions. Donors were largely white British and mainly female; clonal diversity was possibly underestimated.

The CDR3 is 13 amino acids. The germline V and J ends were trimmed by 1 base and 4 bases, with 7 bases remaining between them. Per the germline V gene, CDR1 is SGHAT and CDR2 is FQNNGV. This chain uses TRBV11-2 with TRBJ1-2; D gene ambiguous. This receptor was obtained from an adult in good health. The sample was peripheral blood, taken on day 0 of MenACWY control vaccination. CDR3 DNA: TGTGCCAGCAGCTTAGTGGGAGGCTATGGCTACACCTTC. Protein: CASSLVGGYGYTF.